The T cell receptor beta chain under discussion was sequenced for a study of blood T cell repertoires in COVID-19. Only in-frame clones appear in the TCRdb table, and some are missing; sequencing was by immunoSEQ multiplex PCR. The sample consists of 200,000 to 250,000 clones, 92% of them appearing once. V lost 3 bases and J 5 bases, leaving 10 bases between the germline ends. The CDR3 runs 13 residues. This TCR came from a man aged 30-40 years with COVID-19, enrolled during active disease. The sample comprised peripheral blood. V usage is TRBV12-3 or TRBV12-4 and J usage is TRBJ1-1, with D unresolved. For the CDR3, the DNA is TGTGCCAGCAGTTTCCCCCCGGGGACTGAAGCTTTCTTT. Amino acids: CASSFPPGTEAFF.